One sample yielded the 22 T cell receptor beta chains listed below, sequenced in a study of cytomegalovirus exposure and HLA in healthy donors. Primers included in the PCR were 60 Vbeta and 13 Jbeta primers. TCRdb's copy holds only in-frame clones and misses some; the assay was immunoSEQ multiplex PCR. This sample yields about 140,000 clones, of which 70% to 80% are seen a single time; around 14% belongs to the top ten. Sequencing input: PBMCs. These receptor sequences come from a middle-aged woman in good health and CMV-seronegative.

V is TRBV29-1 and J is TRBJ2-5; D is unresolved. The germline gives CDR1 SQVTM, CDR2 ANQGSEA. This CDR3 is 13 amino acids long. V was shortened by 2 bases and J by 3 bases, with 10 bases between the two germline ends. The CDR3 sequence: CSVEPTAKETQYF. DNA for the CDR3: TGCAGCGTTGAACCTACAGCTAAAGAGACCCAGTACTTC.

CDR3 protein: CASRSNRVGYNSPLHF. DNA of the CDR3: TGTGCCAGCAGGTCCAACAGGGTAGGGTATAATTCACCCCTCCACTTT. This rearrangement joins TRBV28 to TRBJ1-6; possible D gene TRBD1, 6 bases. Germline CDR1 is MDHEN and CDR2 is SYDVKM. Trimming took 6 bases from V and 4 from J, leaving 16 bases between them. The CDR3 runs to 16 residues.

J is TRBJ1-1 and V is TRBV18; a weak D match, TRBD1 (5 bases). Germline values: CDR1 KGHSH, CDR2 LQKENI. Trimming took 4 bases from V and 2 from J, leaving 20 bases between them. The CDR3 totals 17 residues. CDR3 in amino acids: CASSRTDVAGGNTEAFF. CDR3 DNA: TGTGCCAGCTCACGAACCGATGTCGCCGGGGGAAACACTGAAGCTTTCTTT.

The rearrangement uses TRBV4-2 and TRBJ2-7; D is possibly TRBD1 (5 bases). CDR1 and CDR2 from the germline V gene are LGHNA and YNFKEQ. The CDR3 loop spans 15 amino acids. V was pared by 3 bases and J by 3 bases, with 15 bases between. The CDR3 protein is CASSHLRALHYEQYF. CDR3 bases: TGTGCCAGCAGCCACCTCAGGGCCCTTCACTACGAGCAGTACTTC.

The table lists this clone with a few counts. V and J are TRBV25-1 and TRBJ1-3, with TRBD1 matching 7 bases. CDR1 and CDR2 from the germline V gene are MGHDK and SYGVNS. Trimming cost V 5 bases and J 0 bases; bases outside gene matches: 10. This CDR3 is 17 amino acids long. CDR3 residues: CASSNSPGTVSGNTIYF. The DNA of the CDR3 is TGTGCCAGCAGTAATAGTCCCGGGACAGTCTCTGGAAACACCATATATTTT.

The rearrangement uses TRBV4-1 and TRBJ2-4, with 9 bases identical to TRBD1. The CDR3 has 16 residues. Germline CDR1 and CDR2: MGHRA and YSYEKL. V lost 3 bases, J lost 2 bases, and 5 bases stayed unmatched. The CDR3 is CASSHPTGGSKNIQYF. CDR3 sequence (DNA): TGCGCCAGCAGCCACCCGACAGGGGGGTCCAAAAACATTCAGTACTTC.

A single count supports this clone. The V call is TRBV5-5, the J call TRBJ2-5, with TRBD1 as a possible D gene (6 bases). There are 12 residues in the CDR3. With 7 bases removed from V and 3 bases from J, the gap between germline ends came to 10 bases. Germline loops: CDR1 SGHKS, CDR2 YYEKEE (reference sequence). The CDR3 DNA sequence: TGTGCCAGCTACAGGGTAGAAGAGACCCAGTACTTC. It codes for CASYRVEETQYF.

This rearrangement joins TRBV6-4 to TRBJ1-6; 8 nucleotides align to TRBD1. This CDR3 spans 20 amino acids. Looked up from germline, CDR1 is MRHNA and CDR2 is SNTAGT. The V segment lost 10 bases and the J segment 9 bases; nucleotides outside the gene matches: 29. CDR3 bases: TGTGCCACCAAGACCCCGGGAGGACAGGGTAAAGTGGGGCAGGTTTCACCCCTCCACTTT. Encoded protein: CATKTPGGQGKVGQVSPLHF.

The J gene is TRBJ1-4, the V gene TRBV4-1; 7 bases fit TRBD1. V lost 3 bases, J lost 0 bases, and 10 bases stayed unmatched. Germline-derived CDR1 and CDR2 are MGHRA and YSYEKL. CDR3 length: 18 amino acids. In DNA form, the CDR3 reads TGCGCCAGCAGCCATGATTACAGGGGTAGAACAACTAATGAAAAACTGTTTTTT. It specifies CASSHDYRGRTTNEKLFF.

This sequence joins TRBV7-9 and TRBJ1-6; 7 nucleotides line up with TRBD1. V lost 5 bases and J lost 10; bases outside the gene matches: 11. Germline lookup yields CDR1 SEHNR and CDR2 FQNEAQ (reference sequence). The CDR3 consists of 15 residues. DNA of the CDR3: TGTGCCAGCAGCAGTCATCGGGACAGTGGATCACCCCTCCACTTT. Amino acid sequence: CASSSHRDSGSPLHF. The variable domain in full, with the rest retrieved from reference TRBV7-9 and TRBJ1-6, is DTGVSQNPRHKITKRGQNVTFRCDPISEHNRLYWYRQTLGQGPEFLTYFQNEAQLEKSRLLSDRFSAERPKGSFSTLEIQRTEQGDSAMYLCASSSHRDSGSPLHFGNGTRLTVT.

This rearrangement joins TRBV27 to TRBJ2-1; perhaps TRBD1 as D (5 bases). Looked up from germline, CDR1 is MNHEY and CDR2 is SMNVEV (reference sequence). V lost 6 bases and J 5 bases, leaving 5 bases between the germline ends. The CDR3 totals 11 residues. This CDR3 is CASRGDNEQFF. The CDR3 DNA is TGTGCCAGCAGAGGGGACAATGAGCAGTTCTTC.

The chain joins TRBV2 to TRBJ2-1; D may be TRBD1 (6 bases). This CDR3 region has 15 residues. CDR1 SNHLY and CDR2 FYNNEI come from the germline V gene. The V end was cut by 6 bases, the J end by 10 bases, with 22 bases between. The CDR3: CASRTLDSTGNEQFF. The CDR3 region has the DNA TGTGCCAGCAGGACTCTTGACTCTACAGGGAACGAGCAGTTCTTC.

This clone came up a few times. The chain carries TRBV4-2 and TRBJ2-7; 8 nucleotides align to TRBD1. Germline V gene lookup returns CDR1 LGHNA and CDR2 YNFKEQ. Trimming removed 5 bases from V and 5 bases from J; junction bases left unmatched: 11. The CDR3 is 15 residues long. CDR3 nucleotide sequence: TGTGCCAGCAGCTCCCCTGACAGGGGTGGGGACGAGCAGTACTTC. Translated, it gives CASSSPDRGGDEQYF.

This chain connects TRBV7-2 to TRBJ2-3, with 8 bases aligning to TRBD2. V shed 7 bases and J 4 bases; nucleotides not matched to a gene: 16. Per germline, CDR1 SGHTA and CDR2 FQGNSA. The CDR3 has 17 residues. CDR3 sequence: CASTDGVGGGRSDTQYF. Here the CDR3 DNA reads TGTGCCAGCACCGACGGGGTCGGCGGGGGGCGGTCAGATACGCAGTATTTT.

This chain joins TRBV6-5 and TRBJ1-3, with 8 bases that match TRBD1. There are 14 residues in the CDR3. Losses at the gene ends were 5 bases for V and 5 bases for J; bases not matched to a gene: 5. From germline, CDR1 is MNHEY and CDR2 SVGAGI. CDR3 in DNA: TGTGCCAGCAGTCCTGGACAGGGAAGAAACACCATATATTTT. Translating gives CASSPGQGRNTIYF.

The V call is TRBV11-3, the J call TRBJ2-1; 9 positions agree with TRBD1. V dropped 5 bases and J dropped 8; count of bases not matched to a gene: 13. Germline values: CDR1 SGHNT, CDR2 YENEEA. The CDR3 covers 16 residues. CDR3 amino acids: CASSTSWDREGDEQFF. The CDR3 DNA reads TGTGCCAGCAGCACCAGCTGGGACAGGGAGGGAGATGAGCAGTTCTTC.

The rearrangement links TRBV21-1 to TRBJ2-1; TRBD2, the table's D call, was not compared with the DNA. TRBV21-1 counts as a pseudogene. The CDR3 covers 21 residues. CDR3 bases: TGTGCCAGCAGCAAGATCGGTTCGGGACTAGGGAATGGTTTGGTCTACAATGAGCAGTTCTTC. Its protein is CASSKIGSGLGNGLVYNEQFF.

As DNA, the CDR3 is TGTGCCAGCAGCCGGACAGGGTGGAACACTGAAGCTTTCTTT. Translated: CASSRTGWNTEAFF. The V call is TRBV27, the J call TRBJ1-1, with 8 positions matching TRBD1. V was pared by 6 bases and J by 1 base, with 4 bases of the junction left unmatched. This CDR3 has 14 residues. Germline CDR1 MNHEY, CDR2 SMNVEV (reference sequence).

This clone was seen only a few times. A read error may account for a junction end that differs from germline. The chain uses TRBV7-9 and TRBJ1-2, with 9 bases that match TRBD1. Germline lookup yields CDR1 SEHNR and CDR2 FQNEAQ (reference sequence). The CDR3 loop spans 15 amino acids. CDR3 sequence: CSSSSRTGVRYGYTF. The CDR3 DNA is TGTTCCAGCAGCTCTCGGACAGGGGTTCGCTATGGCTACACCTTC.

The V gene is TRBV11-2, the J gene TRBJ2-3; D is undetermined. The CDR3 spans 12 residues. Deletions cut 3 bases from V and 3 bases from J, with 4 bases between. Per the germline V gene, CDR1 is SGHAT and CDR2 is FQNNGV. CDR3 nucleotide sequence: TGTGCCAGCAGCTTTGTAACAGATACGCAGTATTTT. Protein product: CASSFVTDTQYF.

This clone was observed a handful of times. The chain employs TRBV7-3 and TRBJ2-1; 10 bases align to TRBD1. CDR1 and CDR2 from the germline V gene are SGHTA and FQGTGA. The V gene end was trimmed by 4 bases and the J gene end by 9 bases; junction bases not matched to a gene: 9. The CDR3 extends over 15 amino acids. The CDR3 DNA reads as TGTGCCAGCAGCTACGGGGGACAGGGGTTCGGTGAGCAGTTCTTC. Translation gives CASSYGGQGFGEQFF.

This clone is a singleton in its sample. The chain carries TRBV28 and TRBJ1-4, with D possibly TRBD1 on 6 matching bases. Between the trimmed V and J ends, which lost 6 bases and 8 bases, there was a span of 19 bases. Germline V lookup: CDR1 MDHEN, CDR2 SYDVKM. This CDR3 spans 15 amino acids. CDR3 residues: CASSAPGAGGEKLFF. As DNA, the CDR3 is TGTGCCAGCAGCGCTCCAGGGGCGGGAGGGGAAAAACTGTTTTTT.